These 6 T cell receptor beta chains share one sample of origin, sequenced in a study of PD-L1 blockade in urothelial cancer. Libraries were prepared by immunoSEQ multiplex PCR; TCRdb keeps only in-frame clonotypes and omits some of them. The data show roughly 90,000 clones, 85% to 95% seen once. The material was PBMCs, obtained around atezolizumab (anti-PD-L1) treatment. The receptor source for this set is a man aged 55 to 70 with urothelial cancer.

The CDR3 protein is CASSLVPSGSVTQYF. The CDR3 coding sequence is TGTGCCAGCAGCTTAGTTCCTAGCGGGAGTGTTACGCAGTATTTT. The chain employs TRBV7-6 and TRBJ2-3; 10 nucleotides match TRBD2. J was trimmed by 8 bases and V by 1 base; bases with no gene match: 6. This CDR3 has 15 amino acids. CDR1 is SGHVS and CDR2 is FNYEAQ in the germline V gene.

The chain recombines TRBV7-2 with TRBJ2-7; 7 positions match TRBD2. CDR1 and CDR2 (germline): SGHTA, FQGNSA. The CDR3 has 14 residues. J gave up 6 bases and V 5 bases, and 10 bases lay outside the gene matches. CDR3: CASSPLAWEGEQYF. CDR3 bases: TGTGCCAGCAGCCCCCTTGCGTGGGAGGGCGAGCAGTACTTC.

The gene calls are TRBV6-5 and TRBJ1-2; D unresolved. Looked up from germline, CDR1 is MNHEY and CDR2 is SVGAGI. The CDR3 is 15 residues long. The ends were cut back, 6 bases at V and 1 base at J, with 15 bases in the middle. This chain's CDR3 is CASSQGRRGNYGYTF. DNA for the CDR3: TGTGCCAGCAGCCAAGGGAGGCGGGGTAACTATGGCTACACCTTC.

The chain combines TRBV30 with TRBJ2-5; 12 bases are a match to TRBD2. The germline V gene encodes CDR1 GTSNPN and CDR2 SVGIG (reference sequence). The CDR3 covers 14 residues. Trimming took 4 bases from V and 4 from J; bases not matched to a gene: 4. The CDR3 DNA reads as TGTGCCTGGACCCGACTAGCGGGGGCAGAGACCCAGTACTTC. Its translation is CAWTRLAGAETQYF.

The chain couples TRBV5-6 to TRBJ1-2; 7 bases map to TRBD1. V was clipped by 7 bases and J by 4 bases; unmatched bases: 10. This CDR3 is 14 amino acids long. Germline CDR1 SGHDT, CDR2 YYEEEE. The CDR3 DNA reads TGTGCCAGCGCCGGGACAGAAGAATTCTATGGCTACACCTTC. Amino acids: CASAGTEEFYGYTF.

The chain is built from TRBV7-8 and TRBJ1-6; D is possibly TRBD1 (5 bases). CDR3 length: 14 amino acids. Trimming stripped 5 bases from V and 10 bases from J, with 15 bases between. Germline CDR1 is SGHVS and CDR2 is FQNEAQ. Here the CDR3 DNA reads TGTGCCAGCAGCCACCGGAGGGGTGGATCACCCCTCCACTTT. This gives the protein CASSHRRGGSPLHF.